The 20 T cell receptor beta chains in this list originate from one sample, sequenced in a study of control samples from healthy donors and cancer patients. Assay used: immunoSEQ multiplex PCR; TCRdb lists only in-frame clones, some missing. The repertoire consists of about 22,000 clones, with 80% to 85% occurring once and the leading ten covering about 23%. Sequencing used PBMCs. All receptors come from a man in his sixties with colorectal cancer.

This sequence joins TRBV27 and TRBJ1-6; 7 bases match TRBD1. The CDR3 covers 14 residues. Germline V lookup: CDR1 MNHEY, CDR2 SMNVEV (reference sequence). The ends lost 0 bases at V and 13 bases at J; junction bases unmatched: 6. In DNA form, the CDR3 reads TGTGCCAGCAGTTTATCACAGGGGCGCACGCCCCTCCACTTT. Translation gives CASSLSQGRTPLHF.

The genes are TRBV5-1 and TRBJ1-1; D is perhaps TRBD1 (6 bases). The CDR3 is 13 amino acids. CDR1 is SGHRS and CDR2 is YFSETQ in the germline V gene. V was pared by 0 bases and J by 8 bases, with 11 bases between. Written as DNA, the CDR3 is TGCGCCAGCAGCTTGGAGATCAGGGGAGAAGCTTTCTTT. Amino acid sequence: CASSLEIRGEAFF.

The V gene is TRBV3-1 (or the pseudogene TRBV3-2), the J gene TRBJ1-1; D may be TRBD1 (5 bases). The V end was cut by 3 bases, the J end by 1 base, with 6 bases between. This CDR3 is 13 amino acids long. CDR1 is LGHDT, CDR2 YNNKEL, per germline (reference sequence). CDR3 in amino acids: CASSQTENTEAFF. The DNA of the CDR3 is TGTGCCAGCAGCCAGACAGAGAACACTGAAGCTTTCTTT.

The CDR3, as DNA: TGTGCCAGCAGCGTCGGACCGGAGGTCGCAGATACGCAGTATTTT. This encodes CASSVGPEVADTQYF. This chain connects TRBV9 to TRBJ2-3; D might be TRBD2 (5 bases). Trimming left V 2 bases short and J 4 bases short, with 14 bases between. The CDR3 loop spans 15 amino acids. Per germline, CDR1 SGDLS and CDR2 YYNGEE.

CDR3 residues: CASSDSHTRVTGELFF. The CDR3 coding sequence is TGTGCCAGCAGTGACTCCCATACAAGAGTCACCGGGGAGCTGTTTTTT. The V gene is TRBV6-4, the J gene TRBJ2-2, with D hard to call. There are 16 residues in the CDR3. V lost 0 bases to trimming and J lost 4 bases, with 12 bases between them. From germline, CDR1 is MRHNA and CDR2 SNTAGT.

This chain joins TRBV4-1 and TRBJ1-1; D unclear. Looked up from germline, CDR1 is MGHRA and CDR2 is YSYEKL. The CDR3 extends over 14 amino acids. V dropped 1 base and J dropped 2 bases, with 8 bases sitting between them. For the CDR3, the DNA is TGCGCCAGCAGCCAAGGGAACGGTAACACTGAAGCTTTCTTT. Protein: CASSQGNGNTEAFF.

The rearrangement joins TRBV5-4 to TRBJ1-3; D is perhaps TRBD1 (5 bases). Between the trimmed V and J ends, which lost 4 bases and 2 bases, there was a span of 16 bases. The CDR3 totals 16 residues. Germline assignment: CDR1 SGHNT and CDR2 YYREEE (reference sequence). This CDR3 is CASSPDGGTAGNTIYF. CDR3 coding DNA: TGTGCCAGCAGCCCGGACGGGGGGACGGCTGGAAACACCATATATTTT.

The V gene is TRBV9, the J gene TRBJ1-1, with D perhaps matching TRBD1 (6 bases). Trimming removed 4 bases from V and 4 bases from J, with 11 bases in between. The germline gives CDR1 SGDLS, CDR2 YYNGEE. The CDR3 runs to 13 residues. Here the CDR3 reads CASSIRGGTEAFF. The CDR3 DNA is TGTGCCAGCAGCATTCGAGGGGGCACTGAAGCTTTCTTT.

The rearrangement uses TRBV6-5 and TRBJ1-1; D is undetermined. This CDR3 region has 14 residues. Germline V gives CDR1 MNHEY, CDR2 SVGAGI. V lost 0 bases to trimming and J lost 4 bases, with 9 bases between them. CDR3: CASSYSAGFTEAFF. The CDR3 nucleotides read TGTGCCAGCAGTTACTCAGCCGGCTTCACTGAAGCTTTCTTT.

This chain links TRBV4-3 with TRBJ1-2; 11 positions agree with TRBD1. This CDR3 region has 18 residues. CDR1 LGHNA and CDR2 YSLEER come from the germline V gene. V trimming: 1 base; J trimming: 4 bases; junction bases outside the gene matches: 11. The CDR3, as DNA: TGCGCCAGCAGCCAAGTCTTAACCGGGACAGGGGGGGTCTATGGCTACACCTTC. As protein: CASSQVLTGTGGVYGYTF.

The V call is TRBV9, the J call TRBJ1-2; no clear D gene. Trimming removed 0 bases at V and 5 bases at J, with 5 bases between. Per the germline V gene, CDR1 is SGDLS and CDR2 is YYNGEE. The CDR3 length is 12 residues. The CDR3 sequence is CASSVEGYGYTF. CDR3 sequence (DNA): TGTGCCAGCAGCGTAGAAGGTTATGGCTACACCTTC.

The gene calls are TRBV6-2 or TRBV6-3 and TRBJ1-1; D is uncertain. Germline loops: CDR1 MNHEY, CDR2 SVGEGT. Trimming shortened V by 0 bases and J by 4 bases, and 9 bases separated the two germline ends. The CDR3 extends over 14 amino acids. CDR3 nucleotides: TGTGCCAGCAGTTACTCTTCTCCGAGCACTGAAGCTTTCTTT. Protein sequence: CASSYSSPSTEAFF.

The chain carries TRBV2 and TRBJ2-5; 7 bases match TRBD1. V shed 7 bases, J shed 1 base, and the junction held 9 bases outside the gene matches. CDR1 and CDR2 (germline): SNHLY, FYNNEI. The CDR3 is 15 amino acids. CDR3 loop: CASISDGQVQETQYF. DNA for the CDR3: TGTGCCAGCATTTCAGATGGACAGGTCCAAGAGACCCAGTACTTC.

J is TRBJ2-1 and V is TRBV4-2, with 8 nucleotides matching TRBD1. V trimming: 7 bases; J trimming: 1 base; junction bases outside the gene matches: 3. The CDR3 runs to 14 residues. Germline V gene sequence: CDR1 LGHNA, CDR2 YNFKEQ. The CDR3 nucleotides read TGTGCCAGCAACGGACAGGGTTCCTACAATGAGCAGTTCTTC. The encoded protein is CASNGQGSYNEQFF.

This clone appeared once. This sequence joins TRBV7-9 and TRBJ1-2, with D uncertain. Trimming removed 1 base at V and 4 bases at J, with 13 bases between. Looked up from germline, CDR1 is SEHNR and CDR2 is FQNEAQ (reference sequence). CDR3 size: 15 residues. This CDR3 is CASSLVPAGIYGYTF. For the CDR3, the DNA is TGTGCCAGCAGCTTAGTCCCGGCAGGCATCTATGGCTACACCTTC.

By frequency in the sample, this clone is medium-sized. The chain employs TRBV2 and TRBJ2-7; D not resolved. This CDR3 has 13 amino acids. Germline V lookup: CDR1 SNHLY, CDR2 FYNNEI. V lost 4 bases, J lost 2 bases, and 9 bases lay in between. The CDR3 nucleotides read TGTGCCAGCAGTGTGACCGAACCCTACGAGCAGTACTTC. Protein product: CASSVTEPYEQYF.

The CDR3 DNA follows: TGTGCCAGCAGTTTGGGACAGGGGGGCTACACCTTC. Amino acid sequence: CASSLGQGGYTF. The V call is TRBV12-3 or TRBV12-4, the J call TRBJ1-2, with 10 bases identical to TRBD1. The CDR3 spans 12 residues. Trimming removed 3 bases from V and 8 bases from J; junction bases left unmatched: 0.

This clone rates as medium-sized. V gene TRBV3-1 (or the pseudogene TRBV3-2) combines with J gene TRBJ1-3; tentative D call: TRBD1 (6 bases). The CDR3 runs 14 residues. Trimming took off 7 bases at V and 4 bases at J, with 14 bases between the two ends. The V gene's germline CDR1 is LGHDT and CDR2 YNNKEL (reference sequence). CDR3 DNA: TGTGCCAGCACGCCAGGAACAGGGGGAAACACCATATATTTT. Translation: CASTPGTGGNTIYF.

V and J are TRBV6-5 and TRBJ1-6; no clear D gene. Germline V gene data show CDR1 as MNHEY and CDR2 as SVGAGI. The length of the CDR3 is 15 residues. Trimming took 7 bases from V and 8 from J, leaving 18 bases between them. CDR3 nucleotide sequence: TGTGCCAGCACCCCCAGGAATTTCGATTATTCACCCCTCCACTTT. It translates to CASTPRNFDYSPLHF.

The chain joins TRBV11-2 to TRBJ1-2; D gene uncertain. Germline loops: CDR1 SGHAT, CDR2 FQNNGV. Trimming pared 3 bases from V and 1 base from J, leaving 12 bases between. CDR3 size: 15 residues. CDR3 protein: CASSLDGPFNYGYTF. In DNA form, the CDR3 reads TGTGCCAGCAGCTTGGACGGACCCTTTAACTATGGCTACACCTTC. Complete variable domain (other parts from reference TRBV11-2 and TRBJ1-2): EAGVAQSPRYKIIEKRQSVAFWCNPISGHATLYWYQQILGQGPKLLIQFQNNGVVDDSQLPKDRFSAERLKGVDSTLKIQPAKLEDSAVYLCASSLDGPFNYGYTFGSGTRLTVV.